These 15 T cell receptor beta chains came from one sample sequenced in a study of cytomegalovirus exposure and HLA in healthy donors. Profiling relied on immunoSEQ multiplex PCR, and the TCRdb table lists in-frame clones only, not all of them. This table holds hundreds of thousands of clones, less than 95% found once. The sample was PBMCs. The receptor source for this set is a woman in her 30s in good health and CMV-seronegative.

Concerning this clone: The junction departs from the called germline gene at one end, perhaps through a read error. The V and J genes are TRBV6-1 and TRBJ1-5; no clear D gene. The CDR3 is 12 amino acids. Germline lookup yields CDR1 MNHNS and CDR2 SASEGT. The CDR3 DNA reads TGTGCCAGCAGTGGTGTGTCAGACCGGTCGGATTTT. As protein: CASSGVSDRSDF.

This clone has just a few counts. V and J are TRBV6-1 and TRBJ2-1, with 7 positions matching TRBD1. Germline CDR1 is MNHNS and CDR2 is SASEGT. This CDR3 contains 16 residues. Trimming cost V 0 bases and J 6 bases; bases outside gene matches: 8. The CDR3 loop is CASSEASRAGGNEQFF. The CDR3 DNA is TGTGCCAGCAGTGAAGCGTCCCGTGCAGGGGGCAATGAGCAGTTCTTC.

This chain links TRBV28 with TRBJ1-1; 7 positions match TRBD1. Germline CDR1 reads MDHEN; CDR2 reads SYDVKM. The trim removed 4 bases at V and 11 bases at J, leaving 10 bases unmatched. The CDR3 has 13 residues. In DNA, the CDR3 is TGTGCCAGCAGTTCGATTGACAGGGTTGATGCTTTCTTT. Its translation is CASSSIDRVDAFF.

The sample holds one count of this clone. The germline gene is not matched at one end of the junction; a read error may be the cause. J is TRBJ2-7 and V is TRBV6-1; D unclear. The CDR3 totals 14 residues. Per the germline V gene, CDR1 is MNHNS and CDR2 is SASEGT. As DNA, the CDR3 is TGTGCCAGCAGTGAAGCAGGCCTCTCCTCCGAGCAGTACTTC. As protein: CASSEAGLSSEQYF.

The chain links TRBV6-5 to TRBJ2-7; TRBD2 might be the D (5 bases). The CDR3 contains 15 residues. Trimming removed 5 bases at V and 2 bases at J, with 16 bases between. Germline V gives CDR1 MNHEY, CDR2 SVGAGI. CDR3 protein: CASSPRGAVTYEQYF. In DNA, the CDR3 is TGTGCCAGCAGTCCTCGTGGAGCGGTTACCTACGAGCAGTACTTC.

This clone is a singleton in its sample. This sequence joins TRBV19 and TRBJ2-3; 7 bases align to TRBD1. The CDR3 sequence is 11 residues long. Germline assignment: CDR1 LNHDA and CDR2 SQIVND (reference sequence). V shed 4 bases and J 9 bases; nucleotides not matched to a gene: 1. The CDR3 DNA reads as TGTGCCAGTAGTACGACAGGGACGCAGTATTTT. Translating gives CASSTTGTQYF. The full variable domain, in which reference TRBV19 and TRBJ2-3 provide the parts outside the CDR3, is DGGITQSPKYLFRKEGQNVTLSCEQNLNHDAMYWYRQDPGQGLRLIYYSQIVNDFQKGDIAEGYSVSREKKESFPLTVTSAQKNPTAFYLCASSTTGTQYFGPGTRLTVL.

This rearrangement joins TRBV10-3 to TRBJ2-7; D may be TRBD1 (6 bases). Germline loops: CDR1 ENHRY, CDR2 SYGVKD. The CDR3 spans 15 residues. Trimming removed 6 bases from V and 1 base from J, with 16 bases in between. The CDR3 nucleotides are TGTGCCATCAGCCCCGGACAGACTTTATCCTACGAGCAGTACTTC. Its translation is CAISPGQTLSYEQYF.

The genes are TRBV28 and TRBJ2-2, with 11 bases identical to TRBD2. The CDR3 consists of 15 residues. CDR1 and CDR2 (germline): MDHEN, SYDVKM. The ends lost 5 bases at V and 6 bases at J; junction bases unmatched: 5. The CDR3 protein is CASSGTSGFPGELFF. CDR3 sequence (DNA): TGTGCCAGCAGTGGGACTAGCGGTTTTCCCGGGGAGCTGTTTTTT.

The chain employs TRBV27 and TRBJ2-2; TRBD1 aligns across 11 bases. The CDR3 extends over 17 amino acids. The germline V gene has CDR1 MNHEY and CDR2 SMNVEV (reference sequence). The junction had 6 bases not matched to a gene; V was cut back by 6 bases and J by 0 bases. CDR3 protein: CASRRDRGYPNTGELFF. The CDR3 region has the DNA TGTGCCAGCAGGAGGGACAGGGGGTATCCGAACACCGGGGAGCTGTTTTTT.

The rearrangement joins TRBV6-4 to TRBJ2-2, with TRBD2 identical over 8 bases. This CDR3 has 15 amino acids. From germline, CDR1 is MRHNA and CDR2 SNTAGT. The J segment lost 7 bases and the V segment lost 5 bases, leaving 9 bases of the junction unmatched. This CDR3 reads CASSTQAGAVGELFF. DNA of the CDR3: TGTGCCAGCAGTACCCAAGCGGGAGCGGTCGGGGAGCTGTTTTTT.

Only a few counts were recorded for this clone. V gene TRBV7-8 combines with J gene TRBJ1-2, with 9 bases lining up with TRBD1. The length of the CDR3 is 13 residues. J lost 7 bases, V lost 5 bases, and 5 bases had no gene match. Germline CDR1 SGHVS, CDR2 FQNEAQ. The CDR3 nucleotides are TGTGCCAGCAGCGCGCCGGGACAGGGTGGCTACACCTTC. It is translated as CASSAPGQGGYTF.

This clone appeared once. The rearrangement links TRBV28 to TRBJ2-3; 12 positions agree with TRBD2. V shed 6 bases and J 0 bases; nucleotides not matched to a gene: 7. Germline lookup yields CDR1 MDHEN and CDR2 SYDVKM. CDR3 size: 17 residues. The CDR3, as DNA: TGTGCCAGCAGGAGCACTAGCGGGAGGTCTAGCACAGATACGCAGTATTTT. It codes for CASRSTSGRSSTDTQYF. Filled out from reference TRBV28 and TRBJ2-3, the complete variable domain reads DVKVTQSSRYLVKRTGEKVFLECVQDMDHENMFWYRQDPGLGLRLIYFSYDVKMKEKGDIPEGYSVSREKKERFSLILESASTNQTSMYLCASRSTSGRSSTDTQYFGPGTRLTVL.

The V and J genes are TRBV25-1 and TRBJ2-7; possible D gene TRBD2, 6 bases. V was pared by 6 bases and J by 3 bases, with 15 bases between. The CDR3 extends over 14 amino acids. Looked up from germline, CDR1 is MGHDK and CDR2 is SYGVNS. DNA of the CDR3: TGTGCCAGCAGGGAAGGAGGGGTATTCTACGAGCAGTACTTC. Residues: CASREGGVFYEQYF.

The V gene is TRBV4-3, the J gene TRBJ2-7; D may be TRBD1 or TRBD2 (6 bases each). CDR3 size: 15 residues. Germline V gives CDR1 LGHNA, CDR2 YSLEER. V shed 4 bases and J shed 5 bases, with 18 bases lying between them. The CDR3 coding sequence is TGCGCCAGCAGCCTCTCGGGCGGGAACAGGGACGAGCAGTACTTC. This encodes CASSLSGGNRDEQYF.

The chain uses TRBV7-2 and TRBJ2-7; 8 nucleotides align to TRBD1. V gave up 4 bases and J gave up 6 bases; unmatched junction bases: 11. CDR1 and CDR2 (germline): SGHTA, FQGNSA. The CDR3 extends over 15 amino acids. Here the CDR3 DNA reads TGTGCCAGCAGCTCCTCCTGGGCAGGGGGCGGCGAGCAGTACTTC. Translated, it gives CASSSSWAGGGEQYF.